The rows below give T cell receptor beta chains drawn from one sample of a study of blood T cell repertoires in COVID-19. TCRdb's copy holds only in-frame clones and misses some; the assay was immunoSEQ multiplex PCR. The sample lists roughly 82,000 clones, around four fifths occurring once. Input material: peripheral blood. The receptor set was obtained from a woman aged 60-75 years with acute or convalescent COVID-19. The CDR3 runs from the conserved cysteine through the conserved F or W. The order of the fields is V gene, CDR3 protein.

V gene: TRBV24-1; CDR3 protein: CATSDPRSESNTEAFF
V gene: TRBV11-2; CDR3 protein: CASSLSLALPYNEQFF
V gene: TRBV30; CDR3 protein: CAWSVMRVGAFF
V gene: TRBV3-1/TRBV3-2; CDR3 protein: CASSQEATGELFF
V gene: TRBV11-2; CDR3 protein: CASSPVGGGEAFF
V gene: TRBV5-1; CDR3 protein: CASSLVGTSGTQETQYF
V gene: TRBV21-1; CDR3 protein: CASSLPPGQGNRSAGANVLTF
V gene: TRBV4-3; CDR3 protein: CASSPQSSGANVLTF
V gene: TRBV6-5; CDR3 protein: CASSPQGRVGYTF
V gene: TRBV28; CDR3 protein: CATTLQNNYGYTF
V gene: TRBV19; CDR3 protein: CASSITGTFNYGYTF
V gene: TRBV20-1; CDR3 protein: CSASERVNGELFF
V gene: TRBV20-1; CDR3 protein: CSQKGADTQYF
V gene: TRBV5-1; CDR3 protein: CASSKTGRERNQPQHF
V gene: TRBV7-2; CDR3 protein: CASSLALSSYNEQFF
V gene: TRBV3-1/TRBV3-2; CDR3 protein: CASSQATSGGARTQYF
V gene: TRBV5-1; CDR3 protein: CASSLGVSGEDTQYF
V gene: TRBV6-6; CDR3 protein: CASSRLATYEQYF
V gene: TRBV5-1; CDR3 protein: CASSATGQGASSPLHF
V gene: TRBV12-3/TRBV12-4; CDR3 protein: CASSLEGLGGAFF
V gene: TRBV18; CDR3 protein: CASSPYGTGGRMNTEAFF
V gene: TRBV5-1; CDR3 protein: CASSLGWGQTNTEAFF
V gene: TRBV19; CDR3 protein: CASRIPLAANTGELFF
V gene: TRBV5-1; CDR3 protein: CASSGAWGRSEQFF
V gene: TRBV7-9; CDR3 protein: CASSQYQGAGETQYF
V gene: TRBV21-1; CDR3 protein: CASSTRTSLGNEQFF
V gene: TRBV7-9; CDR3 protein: CASSLAGTNNEQFF
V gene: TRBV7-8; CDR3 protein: CASSLAKGASSYNSPLHF
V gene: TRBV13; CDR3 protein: CASSLVGQGYNEQFF
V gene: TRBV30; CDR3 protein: CACKGQGYEQYF
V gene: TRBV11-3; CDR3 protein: CASSFARDRGYEQYF
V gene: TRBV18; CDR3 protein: CASSPTRDTYTF
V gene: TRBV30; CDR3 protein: CAWSPGTSGGAGYEQYF
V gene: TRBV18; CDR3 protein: CASSPYGAVNQPQHF
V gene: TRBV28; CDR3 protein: CASSFFGGVNTGELFF
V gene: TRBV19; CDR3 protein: CASSIAQGHSYEQYF
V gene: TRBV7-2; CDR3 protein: CASSGYRDRYGYTF
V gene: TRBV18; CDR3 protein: CASSPLTTYSGANVLTF
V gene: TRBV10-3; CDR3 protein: CAISPGTGSHQPQHF
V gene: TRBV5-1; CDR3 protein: CASSATSGGSYEQYF
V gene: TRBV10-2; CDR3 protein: CASSEFRGVETQYF
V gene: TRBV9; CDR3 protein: CASSLLAGVTDTQYF
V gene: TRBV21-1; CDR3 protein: CASLNVGDRGVKVAKNIQYF
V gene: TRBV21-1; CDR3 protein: CASSVGGVKYEQYF
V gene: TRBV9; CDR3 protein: CASSVEARGGNTIYF
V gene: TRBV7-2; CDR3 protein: CASSPSREGLWVF
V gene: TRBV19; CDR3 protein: CASNPGQGVIEQFF
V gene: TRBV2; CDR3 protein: CASEPDRPTEAFF
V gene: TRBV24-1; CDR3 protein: CATSDGAAGEETQYF
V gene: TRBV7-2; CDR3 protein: CASSQGMLRNTEAFF
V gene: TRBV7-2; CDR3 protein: CASSNLAGRAYNEQFF
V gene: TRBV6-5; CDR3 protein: CASSWTGETEAFF